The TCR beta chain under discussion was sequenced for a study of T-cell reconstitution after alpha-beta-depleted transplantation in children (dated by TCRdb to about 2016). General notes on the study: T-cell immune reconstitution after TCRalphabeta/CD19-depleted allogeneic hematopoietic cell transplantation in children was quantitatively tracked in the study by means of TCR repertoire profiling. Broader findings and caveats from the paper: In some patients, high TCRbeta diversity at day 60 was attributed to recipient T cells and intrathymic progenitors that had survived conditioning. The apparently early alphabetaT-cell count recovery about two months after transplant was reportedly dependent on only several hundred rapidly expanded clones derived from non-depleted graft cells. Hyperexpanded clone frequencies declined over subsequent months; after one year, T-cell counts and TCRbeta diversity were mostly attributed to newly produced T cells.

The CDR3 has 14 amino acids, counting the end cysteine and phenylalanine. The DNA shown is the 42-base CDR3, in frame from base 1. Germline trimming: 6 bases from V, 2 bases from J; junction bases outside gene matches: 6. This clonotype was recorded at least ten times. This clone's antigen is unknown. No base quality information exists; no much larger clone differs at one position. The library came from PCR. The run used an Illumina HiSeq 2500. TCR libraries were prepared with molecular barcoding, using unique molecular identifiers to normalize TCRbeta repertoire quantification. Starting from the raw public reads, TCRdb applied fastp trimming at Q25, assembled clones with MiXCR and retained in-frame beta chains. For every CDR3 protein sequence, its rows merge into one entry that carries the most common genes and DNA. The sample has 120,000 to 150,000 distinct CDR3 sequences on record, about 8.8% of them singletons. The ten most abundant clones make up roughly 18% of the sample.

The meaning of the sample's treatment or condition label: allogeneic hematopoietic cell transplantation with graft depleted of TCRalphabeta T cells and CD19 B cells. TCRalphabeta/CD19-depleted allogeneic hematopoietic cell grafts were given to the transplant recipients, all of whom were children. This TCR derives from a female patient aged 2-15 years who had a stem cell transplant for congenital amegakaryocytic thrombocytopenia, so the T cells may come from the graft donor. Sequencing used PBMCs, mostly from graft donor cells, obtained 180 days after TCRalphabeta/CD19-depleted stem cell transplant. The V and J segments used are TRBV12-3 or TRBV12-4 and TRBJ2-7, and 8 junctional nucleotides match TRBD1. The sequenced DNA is TGTGCCAGCAGACAACAGGGGGTCGCCTACGAGCAGTACTTC. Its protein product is CASRQQGVAYEQYF.